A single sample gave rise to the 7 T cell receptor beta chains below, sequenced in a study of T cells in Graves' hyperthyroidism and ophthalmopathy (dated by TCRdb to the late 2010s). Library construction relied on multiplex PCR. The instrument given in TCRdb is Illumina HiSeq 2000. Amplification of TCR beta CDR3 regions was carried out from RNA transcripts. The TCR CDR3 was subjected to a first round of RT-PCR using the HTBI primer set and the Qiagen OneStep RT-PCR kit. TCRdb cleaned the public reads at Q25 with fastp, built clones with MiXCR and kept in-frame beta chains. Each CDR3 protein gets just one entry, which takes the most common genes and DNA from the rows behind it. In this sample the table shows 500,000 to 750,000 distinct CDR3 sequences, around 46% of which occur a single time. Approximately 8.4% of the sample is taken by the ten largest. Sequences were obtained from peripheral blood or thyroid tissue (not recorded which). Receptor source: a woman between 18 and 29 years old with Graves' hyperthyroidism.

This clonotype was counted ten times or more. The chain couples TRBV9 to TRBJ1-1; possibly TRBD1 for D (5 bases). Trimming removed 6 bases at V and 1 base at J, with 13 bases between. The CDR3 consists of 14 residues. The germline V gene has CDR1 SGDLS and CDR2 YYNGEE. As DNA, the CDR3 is TGTGCCAGCAACGATGGACACCCGAACACTGAAGCTTTCTTT. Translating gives CASNDGHPNTEAFF. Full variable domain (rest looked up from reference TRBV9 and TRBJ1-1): DSGVTQTPKHLITATGQRVTLRCSPRSGDLSVYWYQQSLDQGLQFLIQYYNGEERAKGNILERFSAQQFPDLHSELNLSSLELGDSALYFCASNDGHPNTEAFFGQGTRLTVV.

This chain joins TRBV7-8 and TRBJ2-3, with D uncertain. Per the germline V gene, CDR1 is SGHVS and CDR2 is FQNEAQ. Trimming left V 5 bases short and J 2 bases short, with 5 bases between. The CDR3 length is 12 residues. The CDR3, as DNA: TGTGCCAGCAGCCGTTTCACAGATACGCAGTATTTT. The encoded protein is CASSRFTDTQYF. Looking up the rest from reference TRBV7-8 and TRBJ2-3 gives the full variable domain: GAGVSQSPRYKVAKRGQDVALRCDPISGHVSLFWYQQALGQGPEFLTYFQNEAQLDKSGLPSDRFFAERPEGSVSTLKIQRTQQEDSAVYLCASSRFTDTQYFGPGTRLTVL.

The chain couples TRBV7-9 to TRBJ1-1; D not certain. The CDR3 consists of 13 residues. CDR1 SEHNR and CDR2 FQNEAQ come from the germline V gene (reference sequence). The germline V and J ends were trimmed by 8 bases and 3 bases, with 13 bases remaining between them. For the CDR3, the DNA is TGTGCCAGCCTCCCGGAGTGGGACACTGAAGCTTTCTTT. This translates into CASLPEWDTEAFF.

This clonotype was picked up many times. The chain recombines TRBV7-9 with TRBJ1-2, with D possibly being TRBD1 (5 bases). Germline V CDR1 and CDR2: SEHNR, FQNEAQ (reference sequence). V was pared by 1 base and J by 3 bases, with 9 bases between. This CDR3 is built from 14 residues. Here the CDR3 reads CASSLEGGDYGYTF. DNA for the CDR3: TGTGCCAGCAGCTTAGAAGGAGGGGACTATGGCTACACCTTC.

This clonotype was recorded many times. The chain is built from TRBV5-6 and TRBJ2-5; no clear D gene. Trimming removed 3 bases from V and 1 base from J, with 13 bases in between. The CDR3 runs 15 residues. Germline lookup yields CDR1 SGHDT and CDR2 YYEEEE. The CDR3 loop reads CASSSPTVAQETQYF. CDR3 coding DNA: TGTGCCAGCAGCTCCCCGACGGTCGCCCAAGAGACCCAGTACTTC.

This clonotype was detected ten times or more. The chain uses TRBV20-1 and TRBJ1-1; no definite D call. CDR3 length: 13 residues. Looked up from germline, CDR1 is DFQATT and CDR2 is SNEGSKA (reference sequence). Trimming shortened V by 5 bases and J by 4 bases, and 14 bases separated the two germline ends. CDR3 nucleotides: TGCAGTGCTCCCGGGCCCGAATTCACTGAAGCTTTCTTT. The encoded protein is CSAPGPEFTEAFF.

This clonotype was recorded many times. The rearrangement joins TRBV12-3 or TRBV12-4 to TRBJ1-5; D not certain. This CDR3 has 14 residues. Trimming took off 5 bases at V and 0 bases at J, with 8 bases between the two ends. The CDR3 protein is CASSLSFSNQPQHF. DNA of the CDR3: TGTGCCAGCAGTCTCAGTTTTAGCAATCAGCCCCAGCATTTT.